This T cell receptor (beta chain) was captured in a study of T cells in Graves' hyperthyroidism and ophthalmopathy. The study's findings and limits: Blood also contained most expanded thyroid clonotypes above 0.001.

The TCR beta CDR3 regions underwent amplification using RNA transcripts as the source. HTBI primers were employed in a first-round RT-PCR of the TCR CDR3. Each CDR3 protein gets one entry after TCRdb re-called the multiplex PCR reads with MiXCR. The sample lists hundreds of thousands of distinct CDR3 sequences; 15% were seen once. Comments on this clonotype: Its target is unknown.

Germline lookup yields CDR1 DFQATT and CDR2 SNEGSKA (reference sequence). V shed 3 bases and J shed 2 bases, with 11 bases lying between them. The CDR3 is made up of 14 amino acids. The sequencing sample was made of blood. The rearrangement joins TRBV20-1 to TRBJ2-1; D not certain. The TCR was taken from a woman aged 25 to 45 with Graves' hyperthyroidism. CDR3 in DNA: TGCAGTGCTAGTGTTGGACCCACCTACAATGAGCAGTTCTTC. Translation gives CSASVGPTYNEQFF.